The entry below describes one TCR beta chain. Its antigen remains unidentified. A far more abundant clone sits one base away, making this likely a read error. The time point label, as the study defines it: newly diagnosed GD, antithyroid drugs for less than 3 months. For both TCR sequencing and RNA sequencing, RNA was extracted from PBMCs using TRIzol. Graves' disease was diagnosed according to American Thyroid Association guidelines. Patients for the study were recruited at an endocrinology department in Xi'an, China. From each patient, approximately 9.9 milliliters of peripheral blood was collected into an EDTA anticoagulant tube. Ficoll Paque Plus density gradient separation was used to isolate PBMCs, and no further T cell sorting was performed. An Agilent 2100 Bioanalyzer and agarose gel were used to assess RNA quality, and a NanoDrop 2000 was used to measure RNA concentration. Library preparation used multiplex PCR. TCRdb lists the instrument as Illumina HiSeq 4000. CDR3 regions were amplified by Arm-PCR with iRepertoire HTBI primers to construct TCR beta libraries. Before sequencing, the PCR products underwent gel purification. The published analysis was carried out like this. Gene usage analysis of CDR3 amino acid clonotypes used the 62 TRBV and about 15 TRBJ segments found across samples. Filtered high-quality paired reads were merged into contigs using COPE and FqMerger. BLAST was used to align contigs to IMGT TRBV, TRBD and TRBJ reference genes, and CDR3 was defined according to IMGT. Highly expanded clones were defined as clonotypes with a frequency above 0.1%. Shannon entropy was used to measure repertoire diversity, and the Gini coefficient was used to measure V-J evenness. A clonotype found in more than one individual was treated as public. TCRdb applied fastp at Q25 and MiXCR to the public reads, then kept only in-frame beta chains. When rows share a CDR3 protein, they turn into one entry using the most common DNA and genes. The V and J calls were not made by the authors but by TCRdb's processing. This sample holds about 300,000 distinct CDR3 sequences; 18% were observed only once. The ten largest clones take up more than 35% of the sample.

The CDR3 starts with the cysteine, ends with the phenylalanine, and has 14 residues. Of all the DNA, just the CDR3 is kept, 42 bases in frame from base 1. The data were obtained in a study of regulatory T cells in long-lasting Graves disease (dated by TCRdb to the early 2020s). Regarding the research as a whole: In the newly diagnosed Graves' disease group, patients had been taking antithyroid drugs for less than 3 months. This study used TCR sequencing and RNA sequencing of peripheral blood to compare persistent Graves' disease patients against newly diagnosed Graves' disease patients. The study was conducted in China and was registered as a clinical trial. A total of roughly 33 samples underwent TCR sequencing: about 13 from persistent and about 20 from newly diagnosed Graves' disease patients.

Overall results and qualifications from the work: Persistent Graves' disease patients showed lower TCR Shannon entropy and fewer highly expanded clones than newly diagnosed patients, suggesting clonal expansion. Persistent patients shared more public clonotypes among themselves (fewer than 3,000) than newly diagnosed patients did (about 970). The study examined only peripheral blood because the primary lesion, thyroid tissue, could not be accessed. Sequencing and analysis were restricted to the TCR beta chain. The authors noted that the small sample size was a limitation that may lower accuracy. TRBV28, TRBJ1-2 and TRBJ2-5 were preferentially used in persistent disease, while TRBV20-1 and TRBJ2-1 were favored in newly diagnosed disease.

This specimen consisted of peripheral blood mononuclear cells (PBMCs), obtained at new diagnosis, from a patient treated with antithyroid drugs. The TCR originated in a female donor with Graves disease. Recombination linked TRBV12-3 or TRBV12-4 to TRBJ2-1; the best D guess is TRBD2, with 6 bases matching. The base sequence is TGTGCCAGCACCACCGAGGTCGGGAGAGAGACCCGGTACTTC. Its coded protein is CASTTEVGRETRYF.